This T cell receptor (beta chain) appears in the sequencing data of a study of blood T cell repertoires in COVID-19. This table comes from immunoSEQ multiplex PCR, and its TCRdb copy is limited to in-frame clones, with some not included. The sample shows roughly 87,000 clones, around 85% of them seen only once. The specimen sequenced was peripheral blood. The source of this sequence is a woman older than 75 with COVID-19, enrolled during active disease.

CDR3 sequence (DNA): TGTGCCAGCAGCTCCTGGACAGGGGGAAGCAATCAGCCCCAGCATTTT. Its protein is CASSSWTGGSNQPQHF. The chain employs TRBV7-2 and TRBJ1-5, with TRBD1 identical over 10 bases. Germline-derived CDR1 and CDR2 are SGHTA and FQGNSA. Trimming took 4 bases from V and 1 from J; bases not matched to a gene: 4. The CDR3 is made up of 16 amino acids.